This T cell receptor beta chain was sequenced for a study of T-cell memory formation after mild COVID-19. Study-level findings and limits: Later expanders leaned toward CD4+, whereas clones contracting from day 15 to 85 were balanced CD4/CD8.

Researchers used 5'RACE with constant-segment primers to make TCR alpha and TCR beta cDNA libraries that carry sample barcodes and UMIs. TCRdb ran MiXCR on the 5' RACE reads and lists one entry per CDR3 protein. The sample lists 350,000 to 500,000 distinct CDR3 sequences, less than 25% occurring once. There are 15 residues in the CDR3. J was trimmed by 1 base and V by 3 bases; bases with no gene match: 3. The germline gives CDR1 SGHRS, CDR2 YFSETQ. Details on this clonotype: Its antigen is as yet unknown.

This sequence joins TRBV5-1 and TRBJ2-3, with 9 bases aligning to TRBD1. The specimen sequenced was PBMCs or a T cell subset sorted from them (not recorded which). The source of this sequence is an adult woman who had mild COVID-19 (a few samples of this study predate the infection). Cell type and time point are not known. CDR3 residues: CASSWNRGRTDTQYF. For the CDR3, the DNA is TGCGCCAGCAGCTGGAACAGGGGGCGCACAGATACGCAGTATTTT.